Below, 17 T cell receptor beta chains from the same sample are listed, as sequenced in a study of beta chain features in type 1 diabetes. Expressed TCRB transcripts were sequenced, since all the RNA that had been isolated was reverse transcribed. Sequencing was performed with immunoSEQ multiplex PCR; in TCRdb, only in-frame clones are kept and a portion is missing. The sample carries about 160,000 clones, 63% recorded once. No antigens are known for them. Study results and limitations: TCRB CDR3s from Type 1 diabetes patients were moderately but significantly shorter in all four CD4+ subsets.

Sequencing was carried out using naive CD4+ T cells from blood. Receptors were obtained from a man aged 25-40 years with type 1 diabetes.

V usage is TRBV9 and J usage is TRBJ2-5; 9 bases are shared with TRBD1. After removal of 2 bases from V and 2 bases from J, the junction contained 13 bases not matched to a gene. The CDR3 contains 18 residues. Germline CDR1 reads SGDLS; CDR2 reads YYNGEE. The CDR3 reads CASSVATGQGTLQETQYF. The CDR3 nucleotides are TGTGCCAGCAGCGTCGCCACGGGACAGGGCACACTACAAGAGACCCAGTACTTC.

The chain couples TRBV29-1 to TRBJ2-7, with D uncertain. This CDR3 is 12 amino acids long. V shed 2 bases and J shed 2 bases, with 7 bases lying between them. The germline gives CDR1 SQVTM, CDR2 ANQGSEA. This CDR3 is CSVESRPYEQYF. CDR3 nucleotide sequence: TGCAGCGTTGAATCAAGACCCTACGAGCAGTACTTC.

The gene calls are TRBV29-1 and TRBJ2-5; unclear D gene. The germline CDR1 and CDR2 sequences are SQVTM and ANQGSEA. Trimming removed 4 bases at V and 4 bases at J, with 4 bases between. The CDR3 extends over 10 amino acids. The CDR3 reads CSVGTETQYF. CDR3 bases: TGCAGCGTTGGTACAGAGACCCAGTACTTC.

In this sample, this clone turned up a few times. The chain is built from TRBV4-3 and TRBJ2-7; TRBD1 matches at 9 bases. This CDR3 has 15 amino acids. Germline V gives CDR1 LGHNA, CDR2 YSLEER. The V and J ends lost 3 bases and 4 bases, in that order; junction bases with no gene match: 7. The DNA for the CDR3 is TGCGCCAGCAGCCAGTGGCCGGGACAGGGATACGAGCAGTACTTC. It specifies CASSQWPGQGYEQYF.

This clone occurred a few times. The chain has TRBV4-3 and TRBJ1-5; D unclear. Germline V lookup: CDR1 LGHNA, CDR2 YSLEER. V dropped 0 bases and J dropped 3 bases, with 12 bases sitting between them. The CDR3 extends over 16 amino acids. The chain's CDR3 is CASSQDYGQINQPQHF. In DNA, the CDR3 is TGCGCCAGCAGCCAAGATTACGGGCAGATCAATCAGCCCCAGCATTTT.

Only a few counts were recorded for this clone. This chain links TRBV19 with TRBJ2-3; TRBD2 might be the D (6 bases). This CDR3 is 14 amino acids long. Germline assignment: CDR1 LNHDA and CDR2 SQIVND (reference sequence). V gave up 9 bases and J gave up 7 bases, with 20 bases separating them. For the CDR3, the DNA is TGTGCCAGCAGGAGGGTGGGAGAGGCGAATACGCAGTATTTT. This codes for CASRRVGEANTQYF.

The chain recombines TRBV29-1 with TRBJ2-3; no definite D call. Per the germline V gene, CDR1 is SQVTM and CDR2 is ANQGSEA. The CDR3 consists of 11 residues. CDR3 sequence (DNA): TGCAGTTCATTAAGCACAGATACGCAGTATTTT. Translation: CSSLSTDTQYF.

This clone was counted between two and nine times. The CDR3 coding sequence is TGCAGCGTTGCCCTGTACAATGGCTACACCTTC. Its protein product is CSVALYNGYTF. The chain employs TRBV29-1 and TRBJ1-2; D is uncertain. V lost 4 bases and J 6 bases, leaving 9 bases between the germline ends. Germline-derived CDR1 and CDR2 are SQVTM and ANQGSEA. This CDR3 contains 11 residues.

This clone was counted once. The gene calls are TRBV15 and TRBJ1-6; no reliable D call. The CDR3 covers 12 residues. The germline V and J ends were trimmed by 5 bases and 9 bases, with 8 bases remaining between them. Germline CDR1 reads LNHNV; CDR2 reads YYDKDF (reference sequence). In nucleotides, the CDR3 is TGTGCCACCAGCGGTATGGGTTCACCCCTCCACTTT. Amino acids: CATSGMGSPLHF.

V and J are TRBV7-2 and TRBJ2-7; no clear D. The CDR3 has 16 residues. V lost 2 bases, J lost 0 bases, and 14 bases lay in between. CDR1 and CDR2 (germline): SGHTA, FQGNSA. CDR3 coding DNA: TGTGCCAGCAGCTTATTTTGGGCTGAAAGCTCCTACGAGCAGTACTTC. Amino acids: CASSLFWAESSYEQYF.

This clone came up once. The chain has TRBV6-5 and TRBJ1-4; a weak D match, TRBD1 (5 bases). CDR1 and CDR2 (germline): MNHEY, SVGAGI. Trimming removed 2 bases at V and 4 bases at J, with 8 bases between. The CDR3 is made up of 14 amino acids. This chain's CDR3 is CASSYGGLNEKLFF. CDR3 DNA: TGTGCCAGCAGTTACGGGGGACTTAATGAAAAACTGTTTTTT.

This chain links TRBV6-5 with TRBJ1-5; TRBD1 is a possible D gene (5 bases). The CDR3 is 14 amino acids. Looked up from germline, CDR1 is MNHEY and CDR2 is SVGAGI. The V and J ends lost 2 bases and 5 bases respectively, with 10 bases between them. The CDR3 region is CASSYTGPDQPQHF. The DNA for the CDR3 is TGTGCCAGCAGTTACACAGGTCCGGATCAGCCCCAGCATTTT.

The sample holds a few counts of this clone. This chain uses TRBV25-1 with TRBJ1-2; TRBD1 might be the D (6 bases). This CDR3 is built from 14 residues. The germline CDR1 and CDR2 sequences are MGHDK and SYGVNS. V lost 2 bases and J lost 4, with 11 bases in between. The chain's CDR3 is CASSEAGAPYGYTF. In nucleotides, the CDR3 is TGTGCCAGCAGTGAAGCAGGGGCCCCCTATGGCTACACCTTC.

The chain combines TRBV5-1 with TRBJ2-7, with D possibly being TRBD1 (5 bases). This CDR3 is built from 15 residues. V gave up 7 bases and J gave up 6 bases, with 23 bases separating them. Germline V CDR1 and CDR2: SGHRS, YFSETQ. As DNA, the CDR3 is TGCGCCAGCCAAATAGGACACGTTGATTCCGGCGAGCAGTACTTC. Its protein product is CASQIGHVDSGEQYF.

This chain links TRBV30 with TRBJ2-2; 7 nucleotides match TRBD2. The V and J ends lost 3 bases and 5 bases, in that order; junction bases with no gene match: 6. The CDR3 has 14 residues. The germline V gene has CDR1 GTSNPN and CDR2 SVGIG (reference sequence). The CDR3 bases are TGTGCCTGGAGCCCGGGAGCGGGGACCGGGGAGCTGTTTTTT. Its protein product is CAWSPGAGTGELFF.

The gene calls are TRBV9 and TRBJ2-4; perhaps TRBD1 as D (7 bases). Germline V CDR1 and CDR2: SGDLS, YYNGEE. This CDR3 region has 16 residues. Trimming shortened V by 3 bases and J by 0 bases, and 13 bases separated the two germline ends. CDR3 region: CASSAGGILAKNIQYF. The CDR3 DNA follows: TGTGCCAGCAGCGCAGGGGGGATACTAGCCAAAAACATTCAGTACTTC. Drawing the rest from reference TRBV9 and TRBJ2-4, the complete variable domain is DSGVTQTPKHLITATGQRVTLRCSPRSGDLSVYWYQQSLDQGLQFLIQYYNGEERAKGNILERFSAQQFPDLHSELNLSSLELGDSALYFCASSAGGILAKNIQYFGAGTRLSVL.

The chain employs TRBV7-9 and TRBJ1-1, with 8 positions matching TRBD1. V dropped 3 bases and J dropped 1; count of bases not matched to a gene: 4. The V gene's germline CDR1 is SEHNR and CDR2 FQNEAQ (reference sequence). The CDR3 sequence is 15 residues long. The CDR3 loop reads CASSFQGTGNTEAFF. CDR3 nucleotide sequence: TGTGCCAGCAGCTTCCAAGGGACAGGGAACACTGAAGCTTTCTTT.